This is a list of T cell receptor beta chains from one sample in a study of T cell responses to AZD1222 COVID-19 vaccine. Measured with immunoSEQ multiplex PCR; TCRdb has only the in-frame clones, and not every one. Here the sample spans 90,000 to 140,000 clones, 80% to 90% being singletons. The sample was peripheral blood, taken 28 days after the second AZD1222 dose. The receptors shown here come from an adult who received the AZD1222 COVID-19 vaccine. CDR3s include the opening cysteine and the closing phenylalanine or tryptophan. The D gene is left open where the match is weak. The size entry is marked missing in some rows and otherwise reads once, few, many or a size class.

cdr3_length	d_call	v_call	j_call	clone_size	cdr3_aa	cdr3_nt
14	NA	TRBV5-1	TRBJ1-6	NA	CASSLAPGDSPLHF	TGCGCCAGCAGCTTGGCCCCGGGGGATTCACCCCTCCACTTT
15	NA	TRBV7-3	TRBJ2-1	NA	CASSRDRTSYNEQFF	TGTGCCAGCAGCCGCGACCGGACATCCTACAATGAGCAGTTCTTC
13	NA	TRBV5-1	TRBJ1-1	NA	CASSSPGGTEAFF	TGCGCCAGCAGCTCGCCGGGAGGGACTGAAGCTTTCTTT
16	NA	TRBV7-2	TRBJ2-6	NA	CASSLVRGSGANVLTF	TGTGCCAGCAGCTTAGTTAGAGGATCTGGGGCCAACGTCCTGACTTTC
15	NA	TRBV5-5	TRBJ1-1	NA	CASRLQLIMNTEAFF	TGTGCCAGCAGACTCCAGCTGATCATGAACACTGAAGCTTTCTTT
14	NA	TRBV30	TRBJ1-3	NA	CAWTTPGAGNTIYF	TGTGCCTGGACTACTCCAGGGGCTGGAAACACCATATATTTT
15	NA	TRBV6-6	TRBJ1-2	NA	CASSAGTARNYGYTF	TGTGCCAGCAGCGCGGGGACGGCCCGTAACTATGGCTACACCTTC
15	NA	TRBV10-3	TRBJ2-3	NA	CAISAQEPSTDTQYF	TGTGCCATCAGTGCACAGGAACCTAGCACAGATACGCAGTATTTT
14	NA	TRBV15	TRBJ1-6	NA	CATSRDADRRFLHF	TGTGCCACCAGCAGAGACGCCGACCGCCGTTTCCTCCACTTT
14	NA	TRBV2	TRBJ2-2	NA	CASRESSHTGELFF	TGTGCCAGCCGTGAGAGTTCCCACACCGGGGAGCTGTTTTTT
14	NA	TRBV15	TRBJ1-1	NA	CATSRDRGKKLAFF	TGTGCCACCAGCAGAGATCGAGGGAAAAAATTGGCTTTCTTT
13	NA	TRBV10-2	TRBJ1-2	NA	CASSELPGNGYTF	TGCGCCAGCAGTGAGCTACCGGGGAATGGCTACACCTTC
13	NA	TRBV10-3	TRBJ1-5	few	CAARRGSNQPQHF	TGTGCCGCTAGACGAGGGAGCAATCAGCCCCAGCATTTT
15	NA	TRBV7-6	TRBJ2-5	NA	CASSLANARQETQYF	TGTGCCAGCAGCTTAGCGAATGCTAGGCAAGAGACCCAGTACTTC
12	NA	TRBV30	TRBJ1-6	NA	CAWTAYNSPLHF	TGTGCCTGGACAGCCTATAATTCACCCCTCCACTTT
13	TRBD1	TRBV30	TRBJ2-1	few	CAWTGQGAGEQFF	TGTGCCTGGACGGGGCAGGGGGCAGGGGAGCAGTTCTTC
17	NA	TRBV5-1	TRBJ2-2	NA	CASSPQPLAVNTGELFF	TGCGCCAGCAGCCCGCAGCCACTAGCTGTCAACACCGGGGAGCTGTTTTTT
18	NA	TRBV4-1	TRBJ2-7	NA	CASSQGPIYQRTSYEQYF	TGCGCCAGCAGCCAAGGACCGATATACCAGCGTACGTCCTACGAGCAGTACTTC
16	TRBD2	TRBV5-8	TRBJ2-3	NA	CASRFKLAASTDTQYF	TGTGCCAGCAGATTCAAACTAGCGGCTAGCACAGATACGCAGTATTTT
14	TRBD1	TRBV18	TRBJ1-1	few	CASSPRQGAQEAFF	TGTGCCAGCTCACCAAGACAGGGGGCGCAGGAAGCTTTCTTT
15	NA	TRBV4-2	TRBJ2-3	NA	CASSPLVGSTDTQYF	TGTGCCAGCAGCCCCCTTGTTGGGAGCACAGATACGCAGTATTTT
12	NA	TRBV2	TRBJ2-3	NA	CASRRATDTQYF	TGTGCCAGCCGGAGGGCCACAGATACGCAGTATTTT
14	NA	TRBV28	TRBJ1-4	NA	CASSRVATNEKLFF	TGTGCCAGCAGTAGGGTCGCGACTAATGAAAAACTGTTTTTT
15	TRBD2	TRBV27	TRBJ2-1	NA	CASSFRLAGVNEQFF	TGTGCCAGCAGTTTCAGGCTAGCGGGAGTCAATGAGCAGTTCTTC
13	NA	TRBV18	TRBJ1-6	NA	CASSVAENSPLHF	TGTGCCAGCTCAGTAGCCGAAAATTCACCCCTCCACTTT
14	TRBD1	TRBV14	TRBJ2-7	NA	CASSHDRGVYEQYF	TGTGCCAGCAGCCACGACAGGGGTGTTTACGAGCAGTACTTC
14	NA	TRBV11-2	TRBJ2-7	NA	CASSLDLQRSEQYF	TGTGCCAGCAGCTTAGATCTACAAAGGAGCGAGCAGTACTTC
13	TRBD1	TRBV7-3	TRBJ1-1	NA	CASSPQGWGEAFF	TGTGCCAGCAGCCCACAGGGGTGGGGTGAAGCTTTCTTT
15	TRBD2	TRBV6-4	TRBJ2-7	NA	CASSEMASGAYEQYF	TGTGCCAGCAGTGAAATGGCTAGCGGTGCCTACGAGCAGTACTTC
14	TRBD1	TRBV3-1/TRBV3-2	TRBJ1-1	NA	CASSQGQGRTEAFF	TGTGCCAGCAGCCAGGGACAGGGACGCACTGAAGCTTTCTTT
12	NA	TRBV28	TRBJ1-1	once	CASSLRGPEAFF	TGTGCCAGCAGTCTCAGGGGCCCTGAAGCTTTCTTT
18	NA	TRBV28	TRBJ1-5	NA	CASSSPLQGTPRNQPQHF	TGTGCCAGCAGTTCTCCTCTACAGGGTACGCCTCGCAATCAGCCCCAGCATTTT
11	NA	TRBV27	TRBJ2-7	NA	CATQAGSEQYF	TGTGCCACACAGGCCGGGTCCGAGCAGTACTTC